This T cell receptor (beta chain) was profiled in a study of T cell responses to AZD1222 COVID-19 vaccine. Study results and caveats: Scientists sampled the repertoires only once the peak T cell response had passed. Increases in Spike-specific TCR breadth and depth were seen after two AZD1222 doses. CD4 TCRs linked to vaccination spanned spike, dominating at 160-218 and 743-854.

The assay was immunoSEQ multiplex PCR, and TCRdb's table has in-frame clones only and misses some. The data contain under 70,000 clones, around four fifths of them singletons. About this clone itself: Its specificity is not known.

V shed 5 bases and J 6 bases; nucleotides not matched to a gene: 8. Germline CDR1 and CDR2: SGHNT and YENEEA. The length of the CDR3 is 15 residues. The chain combines TRBV11-3 with TRBJ2-1, with TRBD2 identical over 9 bases. Material: peripheral blood, obtained on day 0 of AZD1222 vaccination. This sequence was found in an adult in good health. The CDR3 spells CASSLGLASSNEQFF. Here the CDR3 DNA reads TGTGCCAGCAGCCTTGGACTAGCGTCGAGCAATGAGCAGTTCTTC.